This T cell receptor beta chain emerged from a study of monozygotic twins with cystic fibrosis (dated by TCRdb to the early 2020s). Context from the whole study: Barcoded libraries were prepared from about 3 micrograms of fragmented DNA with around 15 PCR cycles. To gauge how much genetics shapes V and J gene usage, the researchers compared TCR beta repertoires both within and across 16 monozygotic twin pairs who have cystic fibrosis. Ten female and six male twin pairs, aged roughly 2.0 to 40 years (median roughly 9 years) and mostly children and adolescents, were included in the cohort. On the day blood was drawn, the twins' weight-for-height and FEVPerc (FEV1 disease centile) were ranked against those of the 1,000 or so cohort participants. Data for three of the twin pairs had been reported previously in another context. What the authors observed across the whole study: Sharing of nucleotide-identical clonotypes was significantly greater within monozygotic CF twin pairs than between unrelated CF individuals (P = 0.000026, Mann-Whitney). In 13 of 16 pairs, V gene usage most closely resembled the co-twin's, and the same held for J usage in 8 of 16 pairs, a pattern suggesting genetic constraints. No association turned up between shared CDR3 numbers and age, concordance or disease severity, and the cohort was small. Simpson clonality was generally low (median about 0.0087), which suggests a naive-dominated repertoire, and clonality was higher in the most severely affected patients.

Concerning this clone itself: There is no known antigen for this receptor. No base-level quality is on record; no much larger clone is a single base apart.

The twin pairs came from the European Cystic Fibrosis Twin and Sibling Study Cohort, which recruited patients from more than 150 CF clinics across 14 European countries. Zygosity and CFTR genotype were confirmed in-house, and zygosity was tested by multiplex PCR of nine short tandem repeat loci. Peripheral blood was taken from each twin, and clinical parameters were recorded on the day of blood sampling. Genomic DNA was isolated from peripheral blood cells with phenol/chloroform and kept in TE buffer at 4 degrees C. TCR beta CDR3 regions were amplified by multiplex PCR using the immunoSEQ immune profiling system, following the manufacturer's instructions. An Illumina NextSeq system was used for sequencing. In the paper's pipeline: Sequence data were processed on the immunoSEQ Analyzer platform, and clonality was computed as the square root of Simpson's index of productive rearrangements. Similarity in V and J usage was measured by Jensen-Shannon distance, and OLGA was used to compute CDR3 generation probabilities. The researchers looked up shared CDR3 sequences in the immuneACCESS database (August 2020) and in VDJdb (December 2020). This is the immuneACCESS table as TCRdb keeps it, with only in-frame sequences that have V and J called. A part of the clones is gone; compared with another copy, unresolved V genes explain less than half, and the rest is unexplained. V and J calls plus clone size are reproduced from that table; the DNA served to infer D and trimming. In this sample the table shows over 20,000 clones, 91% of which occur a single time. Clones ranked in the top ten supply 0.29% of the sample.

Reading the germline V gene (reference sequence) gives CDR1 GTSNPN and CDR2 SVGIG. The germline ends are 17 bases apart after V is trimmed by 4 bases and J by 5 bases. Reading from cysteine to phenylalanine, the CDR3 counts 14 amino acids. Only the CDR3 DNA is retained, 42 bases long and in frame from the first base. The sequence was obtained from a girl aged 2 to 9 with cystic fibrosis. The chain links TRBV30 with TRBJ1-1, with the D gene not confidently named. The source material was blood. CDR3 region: CAWKKKRERTEAFF. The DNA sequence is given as TGTGCCTGGAAAAAGAAGAGGGAGAGGACTGAAGCTTTCTTT.